One sample yielded the 31 T cell receptor beta chains listed below, sequenced in a study of cytomegalovirus exposure and HLA in healthy donors. Both 60 Vbeta primers and 13 Jbeta primers went into the PCR. Clones were sequenced by immunoSEQ multiplex PCR, and TCRdb holds only the in-frame ones, with some missing. The sample lists some 130,000 clones, roughly 85% occurring once. Sequencing input: PBMCs. The receptor source for this set is a boy aged 5-17 years in good health and CMV-seronegative.

The CDR3, as DNA: TGTGCCAGCAGGCCCAGCCCAGGGGGCGGCTATGGCTACACCTTC. This translates into CASRPSPGGGYGYTF. V usage is TRBV6-4 and J usage is TRBJ1-2, with 8 bases aligning to TRBD1. V shed 6 bases, J shed 4 bases, and the junction held 10 bases outside the gene matches. Per the germline V gene, CDR1 is MRHNA and CDR2 is SNTAGT. The CDR3 has 15 amino acids.

The chain uses TRBV4-1 and TRBJ2-3; 8 bases match TRBD2. Germline V gene sequence: CDR1 MGHRA, CDR2 YSYEKL. CDR3 length: 17 residues. V trimming: 0 bases; J trimming: 0 bases; junction bases outside the gene matches: 5. The CDR3 DNA reads as TGCGCCAGCAGCCAAGATCAGGCTAGCGGGAGCACAGATACGCAGTATTTT. Translated: CASSQDQASGSTDTQYF.

This clone was picked up a small number of times. The rearrangement links TRBV5-1 to TRBJ2-1, with 11 positions matching TRBD2. V dropped 1 base and J dropped 7; count of bases not matched to a gene: 10. CDR1 and CDR2 from the germline V gene are SGHRS and YFSETQ. The CDR3 covers 17 residues. The CDR3 nucleotides are TGCGCCAGCAGCTTGCAACCGGGACTAGCGGAGGGGAATGAGCAGTTCTTC. It encodes CASSLQPGLAEGNEQFF.

This chain connects TRBV7-2 to TRBJ1-1; 7 bases agree with TRBD1. The germline gives CDR1 SGHTA, CDR2 FQGNSA. The CDR3 is made up of 14 amino acids. Germline trimming cut 5 bases from V and 3 bases from J; bases unmatched to any gene: 6. The CDR3 coding sequence is TGTGCCAGCAGCATGAGACAGGGATACACTGAAGCTTTCTTT. This codes for CASSMRQGYTEAFF.

This clone showed up just a few times. The chain uses TRBV6-4 and TRBJ2-1; TRBD1 agrees at 9 bases. The J segment lost 6 bases and the V segment lost 0 bases, leaving 3 bases of the junction unmatched. This CDR3 region has 15 residues. The germline V gene encodes CDR1 MRHNA and CDR2 SNTAGT. CDR3 protein: CASSDSVTGGNEQFF. The CDR3 DNA reads TGTGCCAGCAGTGACTCTGTGACAGGGGGCAATGAGCAGTTCTTC.

This clone was seen only a few times. J is TRBJ1-3 and V is TRBV2; TRBD1 is a possible D gene (5 bases). Per the germline V gene, CDR1 is SNHLY and CDR2 is FYNNEI. This CDR3 has 17 residues. V lost 0 bases and J lost 4, with 16 bases in between. CDR3 residues: CASSEANGRVYGNTIYF. Written as DNA, the CDR3 is TGTGCCAGCAGTGAAGCTAACGGCAGGGTGTACGGAAACACCATATATTTT.

This chain uses TRBV6-5 with TRBJ2-3, with 7 bases fitting TRBD2. Germline-derived CDR1 and CDR2 are MNHEY and SVGAGI. Trimming took 2 bases from V and 2 from J; bases not matched to a gene: 7. The CDR3 has 16 residues. The CDR3 sequence: CASSYSERDPTDTQYF. CDR3 nucleotide sequence: TGTGCCAGCAGTTACAGTGAGCGGGACCCCACAGATACGCAGTATTTT.

The chain has TRBV11-3 and TRBJ2-5; perhaps TRBD2 as D (6 bases). V was cut by 5 bases and J by 4 bases, with 14 bases left in between. This CDR3 is 14 amino acids long. Germline assignment: CDR1 SGHNT and CDR2 YENEEA. CDR3 coding DNA: TGTGCCAGCAGCAGCGGGTCTCCCTTAGAGACCCAGTACTTC. Amino acids: CASSSGSPLETQYF.

The rearrangement uses TRBV7-8 and TRBJ2-7; 8 bases line up with TRBD2. CDR3 size: 16 residues. Germline trimming cut 1 base from V and 3 bases from J; bases unmatched to any gene: 8. Germline CDR1 and CDR2: SGHVS and FQNEAQ. CDR3 nucleotides: TGTGCCAGCAGCTTAGAGGGTAGCGGGATCTTCTACGAGCAGTACTTC. Translating gives CASSLEGSGIFYEQYF.

The J gene is TRBJ2-7, the V gene TRBV5-4, with no clear D. The CDR3 loop spans 16 amino acids. CDR1 and CDR2 from the germline V gene are SGHNT and YYREEE (reference sequence). The V and J ends lost 3 bases and 3 bases respectively, with 19 bases between them. In DNA, the CDR3 is TGTGCCAGCAGCTATATACCAACTATGGCGGACTACGAGCAGTACTTC. Residues: CASSYIPTMADYEQYF.

V is TRBV6-6 and J is TRBJ1-5; D remains ambiguous. V lost 2 bases, J lost 0 bases, and 8 bases lay in between. Germline assignment: CDR1 MNHNY and CDR2 SVGAGI (reference sequence). The CDR3 has 15 residues. CDR3 DNA sequence: TGTGCCAGCAGTTACGGGGAGTATAGCAATCAGCCCCAGCATTTT. It specifies CASSYGEYSNQPQHF.

The gene calls are TRBV7-9 and TRBJ1-2; D may be TRBD1 (5 bases). This CDR3 has 15 amino acids. Trimming removed 1 base from V and 4 bases from J, with 13 bases in between. In germline, CDR1 is SEHNR, CDR2 FQNEAQ (reference sequence). The CDR3 coding sequence is TGTGCCAGCAGCTTAGTACCGGGGGAGGTCTATGGCTACACCTTC. Residues: CASSLVPGEVYGYTF.

This chain uses TRBV25-1 with TRBJ2-5; TRBD2 matches at 9 bases. Germline V lookup: CDR1 MGHDK, CDR2 SYGVNS. The CDR3 contains 15 residues. V lost 3 bases and J lost 3; bases outside the gene matches: 5. The CDR3 region is CASSERAGGKETQYF. Here the CDR3 DNA reads TGTGCCAGCAGTGAGAGGGCGGGAGGGAAAGAGACCCAGTACTTC.

DNA of the CDR3: TGTTCCAAGAGTCCCCTCTTTGTTGGCTACACCTTC. Amino acid sequence: CSKSPLFVGYTF. The chain is built from TRBV7-9 and TRBJ1-2, with D hard to call. This CDR3 is built from 12 residues. From germline, CDR1 is SEHNR and CDR2 FQNEAQ (reference sequence).

V gene TRBV5-1 combines with J gene TRBJ2-5, with 8 bases identical to TRBD2. CDR1 and CDR2 from the germline V gene are SGHRS and YFSETQ. With 4 bases clipped from V and 1 base from J, the junction kept 3 bases outside the gene matches. This CDR3 contains 14 residues. Written as DNA, the CDR3 is TGCGCCAGCAGCGGTAGCGGGACCCAAGAGACCCAGTACTTC. Translation: CASSGSGTQETQYF.

CDR3 loop: CASRGPANQETQYF. The CDR3 coding sequence is TGTGCCAGCAGGGGTCCAGCGAACCAAGAGACCCAGTACTTC. V and J are TRBV25-1 and TRBJ2-5; D uncertain. This CDR3 contains 14 residues. The V end was cut by 6 bases, the J end by 0 bases, with 11 bases between. CDR1 and CDR2 (germline): MGHDK, SYGVNS.

CDR3 in DNA: TGCGCCAGCAGCCAATACAGGGGTTTCAACACCGGGGAGCTGTTTTTT. This codes for CASSQYRGFNTGELFF. The rearrangement joins TRBV4-1 to TRBJ2-2, with TRBD1 identical over 7 bases. Germline assignment: CDR1 MGHRA and CDR2 YSYEKL. The CDR3 loop spans 16 amino acids. Trimming removed 2 bases from V and 2 bases from J; junction bases left unmatched: 5.

This rearrangement joins TRBV7-3 to TRBJ1-1, with a weak D call TRBD1 (5 bases). Germline CDR1 SGHTA, CDR2 FQGTGA. The V end was cut by 3 bases, the J end by 5 bases, with 10 bases between. The CDR3 consists of 13 residues. CDR3: CASSLQGWTEAFF. CDR3 nucleotide sequence: TGTGCCAGCAGCTTGCAGGGTTGGACTGAAGCTTTCTTT.

The chain combines TRBV7-3 with TRBJ2-1; D is unclear. Germline CDR1 SGHTA, CDR2 FQGTGA. The V and J ends lost 4 bases and 8 bases respectively, with 12 bases between them. The CDR3 covers 13 residues. The CDR3: CASSYQSPDEQFF. CDR3 bases: TGTGCCAGCAGCTATCAATCTCCGGATGAGCAGTTCTTC. Full variable domain (missing parts from reference TRBV7-3 and TRBJ2-1): GAGVSQTPSNKVTEKGKYVELRCDPISGHTALYWYRQSLGQGPEFLIYFQGTGAADDSGLPNDRFFAVRPEGSVSTLKIQRTERGDSAVYLCASSYQSPDEQFFGPGTRLTVL.

This chain uses TRBV5-1 with TRBJ1-4; TRBD1 matches at 10 bases. The V and J ends lost 3 bases and 8 bases, in that order; junction bases with no gene match: 7. The germline V gene encodes CDR1 SGHRS and CDR2 YFSETQ. This CDR3 spans 15 amino acids. CDR3 protein: CASSSGGTGEEKLFF. CDR3 coding DNA: TGCGCCAGCAGCTCCGGGGGGACAGGGGAAGAAAAACTGTTTTTT.

There are a few counts of this clone. This chain joins TRBV5-4 and TRBJ2-4, with D uncertain. The V and J ends lost 5 bases and 8 bases respectively, with 8 bases between them. Germline V gene sequence: CDR1 SGHNT, CDR2 YYREEE (reference sequence). CDR3 length equals 11 residues. DNA for the CDR3: TGTGCCAGCAGACTCGGTGACATTCAGTACTTC. It is translated as CASRLGDIQYF. Full variable domain (rest looked up from reference TRBV5-4 and TRBJ2-4): ETGVTQSPTHLIKTRGQQVTLRCSSQSGHNTVSWYQQALGQGPQFIFQYYREEENGRGNFPPRFSGLQFPNYSSELNVNALELDDSALYLCASRLGDIQYFGAGTRLSVL.

CDR3 loop: CASSPGTAPYEQYF. DNA of the CDR3: TGTGCCAGCAGCCCAGGGACTGCTCCCTACGAGCAGTACTTC. V usage is TRBV13 and J usage is TRBJ2-7, with a weak D call TRBD2 (6 bases). CDR3 size: 14 residues. The germline V and J ends were trimmed by 5 bases and 2 bases, with 13 bases remaining between them. The germline CDR1 and CDR2 sequences are PRHDT and FYEKMQ (reference sequence).

This clone was counted only a few times. The rearrangement links TRBV30 to TRBJ1-3; D remains unclear. This CDR3 contains 13 residues. The germline V gene has CDR1 GTSNPN and CDR2 SVGIG (reference sequence). Trimming removed 7 bases at V and 4 bases at J, with 14 bases between. Here the CDR3 DNA reads TGTGCCTTTAGCGGGCTTGCAGGAAACACCATATATTTT. Translated, it gives CAFSGLAGNTIYF.

V usage is TRBV5-1 and J usage is TRBJ2-7; D ambiguous. CDR3 size: 14 residues. Germline CDR1 SGHRS, CDR2 YFSETQ. The germline V and J ends were trimmed by 0 bases and 2 bases, with 9 bases remaining between them. CDR3 bases: TGCGCCAGCAGCTTGGCAGGTTATGCCTACGAGCAGTACTTC. Protein sequence: CASSLAGYAYEQYF.

The chain recombines TRBV6-1 with TRBJ2-1; TRBD2 is a possible D gene (6 bases). The CDR3 is 13 amino acids. The germline gives CDR1 MNHNS, CDR2 SASEGT. V was clipped by 2 bases and J by 5 bases, with 7 bases between them. For the CDR3, the DNA is TGTGCCAGCAGTGAACGGGAGCACAATGAGCAGTTCTTC. It is translated as CASSEREHNEQFF.

V is TRBV5-4 and J is TRBJ2-1; weak D call: TRBD2 (7 bases). The CDR3 spans 14 residues. Trimming took 7 bases from V and 1 from J, leaving 12 bases between them. Germline V gene lookup returns CDR1 SGHNT and CDR2 YYREEE (reference sequence). The CDR3 sequence: CASGGGGSYNEQFF. In nucleotides, the CDR3 is TGTGCCAGCGGGGGGGGCGGATCCTACAATGAGCAGTTCTTC.

The rearrangement links TRBV6-1 to TRBJ2-7, with D perhaps matching TRBD1 (6 bases). There are 13 residues in the CDR3. Germline loops: CDR1 MNHNS, CDR2 SASEGT. The CDR3 spells CASRQADSYEQYF. CDR3 coding DNA: TGTGCTTCTCGACAGGCCGACTCCTACGAGCAGTACTTC.

V and J are TRBV15 and TRBJ2-1, with TRBD2 matching 9 bases. CDR1 LNHNV and CDR2 YYDKDF come from the germline V gene (reference sequence). The CDR3 has 14 residues. Trimming removed 0 bases from V and 10 bases from J; junction bases left unmatched: 4. For the CDR3, the DNA is TGTGCCACCAGCAGAGATAATAGCGGGGGAGAGCAGTTCTTC. It encodes CATSRDNSGGEQFF.

Only one count was recorded for this clone. The V and J genes are TRBV4-1 and TRBJ1-5; D might be TRBD1 (5 bases). Deletions cut 1 base from V and 4 bases from J, with 23 bases between. Germline V lookup: CDR1 MGHRA, CDR2 YSYEKL. The CDR3 contains 19 residues. DNA for the CDR3: TGCGCCAGCAGCCAAGTGGGTCTTGGTGAACAGGATCTGAATCAGCCCCAGCATTTT. Encoded protein: CASSQVGLGEQDLNQPQHF.

The chain has TRBV30 and TRBJ2-7; 8 bases line up with TRBD1. Looked up from germline, CDR1 is GTSNPN and CDR2 is SVGIG (reference sequence). CDR3 length equals 14 residues. Germline trimming cut 2 bases from V and 2 bases from J; bases unmatched to any gene: 5. The CDR3 DNA is TGTGCCTGGAGTTCGGGCAGGGGGCCCTACGAGCAGTACTTC. It encodes CAWSSGRGPYEQYF.

For this clone: At one end, the junction sequence differs from germline, possibly due to a read error. The chain carries TRBV19 and TRBJ2-3; 8 bases agree with TRBD1. Germline CDR1 is LNHDA and CDR2 is SQIVND (reference sequence). CDR3 size: 18 residues. CDR3 nucleotides: TGTGCCAGTAGCATAGGGACAGGCGGCCGGAGGGGCACAGATACGCAGTATTTT. It is translated as CASSIGTGGRRGTDTQYF. Looking up the rest from reference TRBV19 and TRBJ2-3 gives the full variable domain: DGGITQSPKYLFRKEGQNVTLSCEQNLNHDAMYWYRQDPGQGLRLIYYSQIVNDFQKGDIAEGYSVSREKKESFPLTVTSAQKNPTAFYLCASSIGTGGRRGTDTQYFGPGTRLTVL.